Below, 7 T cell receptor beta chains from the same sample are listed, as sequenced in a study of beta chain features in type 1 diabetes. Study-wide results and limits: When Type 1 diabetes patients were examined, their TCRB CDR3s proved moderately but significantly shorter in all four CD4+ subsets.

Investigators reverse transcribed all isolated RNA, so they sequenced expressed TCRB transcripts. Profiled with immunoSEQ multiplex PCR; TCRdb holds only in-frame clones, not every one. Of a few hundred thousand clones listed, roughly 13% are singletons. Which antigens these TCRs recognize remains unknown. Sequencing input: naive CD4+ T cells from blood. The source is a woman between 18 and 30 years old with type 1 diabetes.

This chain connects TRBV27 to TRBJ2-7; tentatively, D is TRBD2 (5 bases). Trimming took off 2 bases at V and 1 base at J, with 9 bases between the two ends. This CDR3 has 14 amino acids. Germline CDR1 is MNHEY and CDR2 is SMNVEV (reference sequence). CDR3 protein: CASSLKAASYEQYF. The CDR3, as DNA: TGTGCCAGCAGTTTAAAAGCGGCGTCCTACGAGCAGTACTTC.

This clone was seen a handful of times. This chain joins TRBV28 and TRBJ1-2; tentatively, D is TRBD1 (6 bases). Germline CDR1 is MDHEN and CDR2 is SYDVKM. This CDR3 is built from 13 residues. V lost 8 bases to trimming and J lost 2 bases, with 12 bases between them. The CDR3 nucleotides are TGTGCCAGCCAACAGGGACCGAACTATGGCTACACCTTC. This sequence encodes CASQQGPNYGYTF.

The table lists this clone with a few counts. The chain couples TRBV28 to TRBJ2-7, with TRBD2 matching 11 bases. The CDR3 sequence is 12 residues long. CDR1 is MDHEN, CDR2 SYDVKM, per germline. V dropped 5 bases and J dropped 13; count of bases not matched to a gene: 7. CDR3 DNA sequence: TGTGCCAGCAGTCAACTTAGCGGGAGGGCCTACTTC. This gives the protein CASSQLSGRAYF.

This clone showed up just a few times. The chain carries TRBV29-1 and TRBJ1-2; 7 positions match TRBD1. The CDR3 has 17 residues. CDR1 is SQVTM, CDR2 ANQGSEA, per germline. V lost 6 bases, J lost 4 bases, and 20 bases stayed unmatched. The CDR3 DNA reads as TGCAGCGTATCAAGTCCCGGGACAGCTGGGGGCTTCTATGGCTACACCTTC. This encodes CSVSSPGTAGGFYGYTF.

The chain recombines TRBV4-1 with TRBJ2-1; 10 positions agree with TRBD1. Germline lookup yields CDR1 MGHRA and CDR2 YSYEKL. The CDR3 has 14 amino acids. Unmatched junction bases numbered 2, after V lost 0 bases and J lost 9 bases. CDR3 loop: CASSQDGQGVEQFF. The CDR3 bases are TGCGCCAGCAGCCAAGACGGACAGGGGGTTGAGCAGTTCTTC.

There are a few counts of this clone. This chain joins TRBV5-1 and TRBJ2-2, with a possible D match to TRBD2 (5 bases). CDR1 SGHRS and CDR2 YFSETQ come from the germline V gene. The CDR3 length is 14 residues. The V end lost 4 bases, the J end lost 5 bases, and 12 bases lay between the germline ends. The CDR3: CASSGRTGTGELFF. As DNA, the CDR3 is TGCGCCAGCAGCGGGCGGACGGGGACCGGGGAGCTGTTTTTT.

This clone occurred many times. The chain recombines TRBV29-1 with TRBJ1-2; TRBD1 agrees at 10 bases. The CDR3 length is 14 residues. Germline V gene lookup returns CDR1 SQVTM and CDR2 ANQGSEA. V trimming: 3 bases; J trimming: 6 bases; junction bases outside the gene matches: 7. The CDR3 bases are TGCAGCGTTGAGCCCGGGACAGGGGACCATGGCTACACCTTC. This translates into CSVEPGTGDHGYTF.